A single sample is the source of the 27 T cell receptor beta chains below, sequenced in a study of blood T cell repertoires in COVID-19. Method: immunoSEQ multiplex PCR; TCRdb's copy keeps in-frame clones and lacks some. The sample holds 150,000 or so clones, approximately 90% seen once. The sequencing sample was made of peripheral blood. The receptors derive from a man between 18 and 29 years old with acute or convalescent COVID-19.

This chain uses TRBV27 with TRBJ1-4; tentatively, D is TRBD1 (5 bases). Trimming took off 3 bases at V and 6 bases at J, with 14 bases between the two ends. Per germline, CDR1 MNHEY and CDR2 SMNVEV (reference sequence). The CDR3 contains 15 residues. CDR3 region: CASSFWGAKDEKLFF. Here the CDR3 DNA reads TGTGCCAGCAGTTTTTGGGGCGCGAAGGATGAAAAACTGTTTTTT.

This chain links TRBV19 with TRBJ1-3, with D hard to call. The CDR3 totals 15 residues. Germline CDR1 LNHDA, CDR2 SQIVND (reference sequence). Deletions cut 4 bases from V and 4 bases from J, with 14 bases between. The DNA of the CDR3 is TGTGCCAGTAGTACCGCTACCGACATGGGAAACACCATATATTTT. Protein product: CASSTATDMGNTIYF.

The V gene is TRBV7-8, the J gene TRBJ1-2; D is unresolved. With 0 bases removed from V and 1 base from J, the gap between germline ends came to 6 bases. The CDR3 spans 14 residues. Germline CDR1 SGHVS, CDR2 FQNEAQ. The CDR3 DNA sequence: TGTGCCAGCAGCTTAGCGGCCCTTAACTATGGCTACACCTTC. Encoded protein: CASSLAALNYGYTF. The full variable domain, in which reference TRBV7-8 and TRBJ1-2 provide the parts outside the CDR3, is GAGVSQSPRYKVAKRGQDVALRCDPISGHVSLFWYQQALGQGPEFLTYFQNEAQLDKSGLPSDRFFAERPEGSVSTLKIQRTQQEDSAVYLCASSLAALNYGYTFGSGTRLTVV.

V and J are TRBV5-4 and TRBJ1-2, with 7 bases that match TRBD1. In germline, CDR1 is SGHNT, CDR2 YYREEE (reference sequence). The CDR3 has 15 amino acids. The ends lost 1 base at V and 5 bases at J; junction bases unmatched: 8. CDR3 in amino acids: CASSLFTGQTYGYTF. The CDR3 bases are TGTGCCAGCAGCTTGTTTACGGGACAGACTTATGGCTACACCTTC.

This clone was recorded only once. The chain uses TRBV7-2 and TRBJ1-2, with TRBD1 as a possible D gene (5 bases). The CDR3 is 15 residues long. CDR1 and CDR2 from the germline V gene are SGHTA and FQGNSA. Trimming pared 5 bases from V and 5 bases from J, leaving 18 bases between. The CDR3 region has the DNA TGTGCCAGCAGCCAACCCCCCGCGGGACCGTATGGCTACACCTTC. Translating it yields CASSQPPAGPYGYTF.

V and J are TRBV18 and TRBJ1-2, with a weak D call TRBD1 (5 bases). In germline, CDR1 is KGHSH, CDR2 LQKENI. Deletions cut 3 bases from V and 7 bases from J, with 15 bases between. The CDR3 runs to 14 residues. The CDR3, as DNA: TGTGCCAGCTCACCCACGGAGGGGAGTCTTGGCTACACCTTC. It is translated as CASSPTEGSLGYTF.

The V and J genes are TRBV19 and TRBJ2-2; D is ambiguous. CDR1 LNHDA and CDR2 SQIVND come from the germline V gene (reference sequence). Trimming left V 3 bases short and J 3 bases short, with 5 bases between. The length of the CDR3 is 13 residues. The CDR3 nucleotides are TGTGCCAGTAGTATGAGAGACACCGGGGAGCTGTTTTTT. Translating it yields CASSMRDTGELFF.

This clone was counted a few times. The chain is built from TRBV14 and TRBJ2-1; D not resolved. Germline V gene lookup returns CDR1 SGHDN and CDR2 FVKESK. The V end lost 2 bases, the J end lost 9 bases, and 11 bases lay between the germline ends. The CDR3 contains 13 residues. The CDR3 region has the DNA TGTGCCAGCAGCCAAACTCTCCGCGGTGAGCAGTTCTTC. Its translation is CASSQTLRGEQFF.

The chain combines TRBV13 with TRBJ1-4, with 7 bases identical to TRBD1. The germline V gene has CDR1 PRHDT and CDR2 FYEKMQ (reference sequence). CDR3 length: 19 amino acids. Trimming removed 5 bases from V and 2 bases from J; junction bases left unmatched: 17. The CDR3 DNA is TGTGCCAGCAGCCCCAGACAGGGACACCAAGGGCCGACTAATGAAAAACTGTTTTTT. Encoded protein: CASSPRQGHQGPTNEKLFF.

The chain has TRBV14 and TRBJ2-7; D may be TRBD2 (5 bases). This CDR3 has 14 amino acids. Germline assignment: CDR1 SGHDN and CDR2 FVKESK. Between the trimmed V and J ends, which lost 5 bases and 2 bases, there was a span of 13 bases. For the CDR3, the DNA is TGTGCCAGCAGCACAACTAGTTGGCCCTACGAGCAGTACTTC. Translation: CASSTTSWPYEQYF.

The rearrangement uses TRBV12-3 or TRBV12-4 and TRBJ2-5; TRBD1 matches at 10 bases. V shed 6 bases and J 5 bases; nucleotides not matched to a gene: 3. The CDR3 is 13 residues long. In nucleotides, the CDR3 is TGTGCCAGCAGGACAGGGGGCGTGGAGACCCAGTACTTC. This translates into CASRTGGVETQYF.

The chain carries TRBV2 and TRBJ1-1; D is undetermined. The CDR3 has 12 amino acids. Germline V gene lookup returns CDR1 SNHLY and CDR2 FYNNEI. The V gene lost 6 bases and the J gene lost 5 bases, with 10 bases spanning the gap. CDR3 loop: CASSVGVTEAFF. CDR3 nucleotides: TGTGCCAGCAGCGTCGGGGTAACTGAAGCTTTCTTT.

The chain carries TRBV2 and TRBJ1-4, with TRBD1 matching over 7 bases. This CDR3 region has 14 residues. The V gene's germline CDR1 is SNHLY and CDR2 FYNNEI. V lost 4 bases, J lost 7 bases, and 6 bases stayed unmatched. Here the CDR3 reads CASSADRDAEKLFF. The CDR3 bases are TGTGCCAGCAGTGCCGACAGGGACGCTGAAAAACTGTTTTTT.

This clone was seen once. The chain recombines TRBV19 with TRBJ1-6; the match to TRBD1 covers 7 bases. V was clipped by 1 base and J by 6 bases; unmatched bases: 0. Germline V gene data show CDR1 as LNHDA and CDR2 as SQIVND (reference sequence). The CDR3 extends over 14 amino acids. CDR3 DNA: TGTGCCAGTAGTATAGCAGGGGGTAATTCACCCCTCCACTTT. Translating it yields CASSIAGGNSPLHF.

This sequence joins TRBV18 and TRBJ1-1; TRBD1 agrees at 8 bases. CDR3 size: 16 residues. Trimming removed 3 bases from V and 7 bases from J; junction bases left unmatched: 13. Per the germline V gene, CDR1 is KGHSH and CDR2 is LQKENI. The chain's CDR3 is CASSPLPVSGGDEAFF. The CDR3 DNA reads as TGTGCCAGCTCACCCTTACCGGTTTCAGGGGGCGATGAAGCTTTCTTT.

CDR3: CASSQVREGETQYF. The CDR3 region has the DNA TGCGCCAGCAGCCAAGTTAGAGAGGGAGAGACCCAGTACTTC. V gene TRBV4-1 combines with J gene TRBJ2-5; TRBD2 is a possible D gene (5 bases). Looked up from germline, CDR1 is MGHRA and CDR2 is YSYEKL. This CDR3 contains 14 residues. The V end lost 1 base, the J end lost 4 bases, and 10 bases lay between the germline ends.

This clone came up a few times. CDR3 in amino acids: CASSRTVTSGSHLGEREQYF. CDR3 sequence (DNA): TGCGCCAGCAGCCGAACTGTAACTAGCGGGAGTCATCTAGGGGAGCGCGAGCAGTACTTC. This chain links TRBV5-1 with TRBJ2-7; 11 bases map to TRBD2. After removal of 4 bases from V and 6 bases from J, the junction contained 24 bases not matched to a gene. The CDR3 is 20 amino acids. Germline V gene lookup returns CDR1 SGHRS and CDR2 YFSETQ. Full variable domain (remainder filled in from reference TRBV5-1 and TRBJ2-7): KAGVTQTPRYLIKTRGQQVTLSCSPISGHRSVSWYQQTPGQGLQFLFEYFSETQRNKGNFPGRFSGRQFSNSRSEMNVSTLELGDSALYLCASSRTVTSGSHLGEREQYFGPGTRLTVT.

The chain has TRBV6-1 and TRBJ2-3; 7 bases match TRBD1. In germline, CDR1 is MNHNS, CDR2 SASEGT. CDR3 length: 16 amino acids. V lost 3 bases, J lost 2 bases, and 8 bases stayed unmatched. For the CDR3, the DNA is TGTGCCAGCAGTGAGCGGACAGGTTCTTACACAGATACGCAGTATTTT. It translates to CASSERTGSYTDTQYF.

V usage is TRBV5-1 and J usage is TRBJ2-3; 9 positions agree with TRBD2. Germline V gives CDR1 SGHRS, CDR2 YFSETQ. CDR3 size: 17 residues. V trimming: 0 bases; J trimming: 6 bases; junction bases outside the gene matches: 11. CDR3 nucleotides: TGCGCCAGCAGCTTGGAGCGGTCTAGCGGGAATCTGGATACGCAGTATTTT. Translated, it gives CASSLERSSGNLDTQYF.

This chain joins TRBV30 and TRBJ1-1; D gene unclear. Trimming stripped 2 bases from V and 8 bases from J, with 6 bases between. CDR1 GTSNPN and CDR2 SVGIG come from the germline V gene (reference sequence). CDR3 length: 10 residues. CDR3: CAWSRVEAFF. In nucleotides, the CDR3 is TGTGCCTGGAGTAGAGTGGAAGCTTTCTTT.

For the CDR3, the DNA is TGTGCCAGCAGCCTCCGGGGGCAGTTCTTC. Amino acids: CASSLRGQFF. The V call is TRBV2, the J call TRBJ2-1; possible D gene TRBD2, 5 bases. The CDR3 sequence is 10 residues long. In germline, CDR1 is SNHLY, CDR2 FYNNEI. Trimming pared 6 bases from V and 12 bases from J, leaving 9 bases between.

This clone showed up just once. The chain joins TRBV7-2 to TRBJ2-2; 9 nucleotides match TRBD2. The V gene's germline CDR1 is SGHTA and CDR2 FQGNSA. Unmatched junction bases numbered 4, after V lost 5 bases and J lost 6 bases. The CDR3 loop spans 14 amino acids. The DNA of the CDR3 is TGTGCCAGCAGCGAGGGACTAGCAGCCGGGGAGCTGTTTTTT. Amino acid sequence: CASSEGLAAGELFF.

The chain has TRBV21-1 and TRBJ2-3; TRBD2, the table's D call, lacks a check against the DNA. TRBV21-1 is tagged as a pseudogene. This CDR3 region has 16 residues. The CDR3 here is CASSKEHAIHTDTQYF. The CDR3 region has the DNA TGTGCCAGCAGCAAAGAGCATGCGATCCACACAGATACGCAGTATTTT.

This chain links TRBV3-1 (or the pseudogene TRBV3-2) with TRBJ1-5, with D possibly being TRBD1 (5 bases). Germline CDR1 and CDR2: LGHDT and YNNKEL (reference sequence). Trimming removed 0 bases from V and 3 bases from J, with 9 bases in between. The CDR3 runs 15 residues. The CDR3 loop is CASSQDQGYNQPQHF. The DNA for the CDR3 is TGTGCCAGCAGCCAAGACCAGGGCTACAATCAGCCCCAGCATTTT.

This chain joins TRBV4-1 and TRBJ2-7, with TRBD1 identical over 10 bases. The CDR3 consists of 15 residues. Looked up from germline, CDR1 is MGHRA and CDR2 is YSYEKL. V lost 5 bases, J lost 0 bases, and 4 bases stayed unmatched. In DNA form, the CDR3 reads TGCGCCAGCAGCGAGGGGACAGGGGCCTCCTACGAGCAGTACTTC. Residues: CASSEGTGASYEQYF.

The chain is built from TRBV2 and TRBJ2-5; weak D call: TRBD2 (7 bases). The germline V gene encodes CDR1 SNHLY and CDR2 FYNNEI. This CDR3 spans 13 amino acids. Trimming took 7 bases from V and 3 from J, leaving 12 bases between them. The CDR3 protein is CASKRGGEETQYF. As DNA, the CDR3 is TGTGCCAGCAAAAGGGGGGGCGAAGAGACCCAGTACTTC.

The rearrangement joins TRBV4-1 to TRBJ1-4; D is ambiguous. In germline, CDR1 is MGHRA, CDR2 YSYEKL. The V and J ends lost 1 base and 8 bases respectively, with 8 bases between them. The CDR3 has 13 residues. The CDR3 spells CASSQVAGEKLFF. In DNA form, the CDR3 reads TGCGCCAGCAGCCAAGTGGCGGGGGAAAAACTGTTTTTT.